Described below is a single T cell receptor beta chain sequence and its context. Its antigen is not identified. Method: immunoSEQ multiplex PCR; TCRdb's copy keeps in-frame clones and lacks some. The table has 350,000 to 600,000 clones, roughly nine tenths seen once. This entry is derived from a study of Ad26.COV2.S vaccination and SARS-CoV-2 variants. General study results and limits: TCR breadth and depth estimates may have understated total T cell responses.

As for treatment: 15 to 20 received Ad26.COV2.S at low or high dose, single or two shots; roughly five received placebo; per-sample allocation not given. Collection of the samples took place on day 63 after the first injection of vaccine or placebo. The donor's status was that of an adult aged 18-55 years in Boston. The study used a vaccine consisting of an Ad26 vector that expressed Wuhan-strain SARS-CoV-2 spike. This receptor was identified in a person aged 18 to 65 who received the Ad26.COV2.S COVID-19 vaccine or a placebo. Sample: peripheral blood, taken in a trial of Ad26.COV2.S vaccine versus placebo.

In nucleotides, the CDR3 is TGTGCCAGCAGCCCCGGTATGGGGGATGGCTACACCTTC. It translates to CASSPGMGDGYTF. The J gene is TRBJ1-2, the V gene TRBV7-2, with D perhaps TRBD1 (5 bases). Per the germline V gene, CDR1 is SGHTA and CDR2 is FQGNSA. This CDR3 has 13 residues. V gave up 5 bases and J gave up 6 bases, with 13 bases separating them.